This T cell receptor (beta chain) derives from a study of shared clonotypes between healthy human individuals. Running of the assay took place at deep level. Some clones are missing from TCRdb's copy, which holds only in-frame ones; the method was immunoSEQ multiplex PCR. The data show about 980,000 clones, approximately 80% seen once. About this clone itself: As yet, its antigen is unknown.

Between the trimmed V and J ends, which lost 5 bases and 10 bases, there was a span of 15 bases. The germline CDR1 and CDR2 sequences are LGHNT and FRNRAP. The CDR3 totals 13 residues. Findings and limits, study-wide: Blood alone was sampled, and tissue repertoires likely differ. What rarefaction showed was incomplete sorted-subset sequencing despite large depth.

The chain carries TRBV12-5 and TRBJ2-1; D gene unclear. Sequencing used memory CD4+ T cells sorted from blood. Documented subset: CD45RA-negative fraction. The source of this sequence is a young man in good health. The chain's CDR3 is CASGPDRLVEQFF. The CDR3 bases are TGTGCTAGTGGTCCCGACCGACTTGTGGAGCAGTTCTTC.